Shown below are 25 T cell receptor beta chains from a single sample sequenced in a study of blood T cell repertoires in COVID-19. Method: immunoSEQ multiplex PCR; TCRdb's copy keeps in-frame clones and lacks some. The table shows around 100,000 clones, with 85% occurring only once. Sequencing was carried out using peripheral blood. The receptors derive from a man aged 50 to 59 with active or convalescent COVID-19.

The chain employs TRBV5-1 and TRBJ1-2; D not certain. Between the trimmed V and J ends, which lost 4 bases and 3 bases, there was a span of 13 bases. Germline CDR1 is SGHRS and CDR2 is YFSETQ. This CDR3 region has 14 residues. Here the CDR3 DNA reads TGCGCCAGCAGCCTTGATAGAAATTACTATGGCTACACCTTC. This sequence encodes CASSLDRNYYGYTF. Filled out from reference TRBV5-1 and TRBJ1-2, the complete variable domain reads KAGVTQTPRYLIKTRGQQVTLSCSPISGHRSVSWYQQTPGQGLQFLFEYFSETQRNKGNFPGRFSGRQFSNSRSEMNVSTLELGDSALYLCASSLDRNYYGYTFGSGTRLTVV.

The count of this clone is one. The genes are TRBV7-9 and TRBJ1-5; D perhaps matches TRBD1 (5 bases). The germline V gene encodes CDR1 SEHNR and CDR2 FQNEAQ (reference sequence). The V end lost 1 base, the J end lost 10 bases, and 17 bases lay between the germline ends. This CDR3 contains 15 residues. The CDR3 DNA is TGTGCCAGCAGCTTAGGACAGACCCGCTCGGAACCCCAGCATTTT. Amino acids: CASSLGQTRSEPQHF.

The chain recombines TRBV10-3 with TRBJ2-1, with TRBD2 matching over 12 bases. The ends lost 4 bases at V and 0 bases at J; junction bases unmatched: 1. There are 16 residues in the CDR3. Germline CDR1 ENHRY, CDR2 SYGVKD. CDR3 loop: CAISVTSGSSYNEQFF. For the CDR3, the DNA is TGTGCCATCAGTGTGACTAGCGGGAGCTCCTACAATGAGCAGTTCTTC.

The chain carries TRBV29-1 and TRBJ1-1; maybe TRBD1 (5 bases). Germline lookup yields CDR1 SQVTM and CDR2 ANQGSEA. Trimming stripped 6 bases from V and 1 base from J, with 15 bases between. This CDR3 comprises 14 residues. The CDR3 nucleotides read TGCAGCGTCGCTCTATTCGGGGGGAACACTGAAGCTTTCTTT. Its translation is CSVALFGGNTEAFF.

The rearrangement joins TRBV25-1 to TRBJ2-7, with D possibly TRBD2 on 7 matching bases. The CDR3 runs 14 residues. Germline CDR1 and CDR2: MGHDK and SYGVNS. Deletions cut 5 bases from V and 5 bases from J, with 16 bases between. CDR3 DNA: TGTGCCAGCAGTCCAGGGAGGGGGGTCCACGAGCAGTACTTC. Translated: CASSPGRGVHEQYF.

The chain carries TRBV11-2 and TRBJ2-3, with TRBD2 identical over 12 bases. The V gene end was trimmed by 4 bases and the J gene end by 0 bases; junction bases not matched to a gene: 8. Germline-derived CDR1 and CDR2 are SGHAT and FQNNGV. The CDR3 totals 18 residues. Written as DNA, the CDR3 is TGTGCCAGCAGCTCCCCCCGACTAGCGGGGGAAAGCACAGATACGCAGTATTTT. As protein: CASSSPRLAGESTDTQYF.

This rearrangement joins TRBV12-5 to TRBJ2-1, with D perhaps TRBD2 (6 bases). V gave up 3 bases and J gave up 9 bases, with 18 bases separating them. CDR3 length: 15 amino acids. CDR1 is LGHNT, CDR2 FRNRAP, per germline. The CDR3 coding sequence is TGTGCTAGTGGTTTATCGCCGTGGGGGGACCGTGAGCAGTTCTTC. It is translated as CASGLSPWGDREQFF.

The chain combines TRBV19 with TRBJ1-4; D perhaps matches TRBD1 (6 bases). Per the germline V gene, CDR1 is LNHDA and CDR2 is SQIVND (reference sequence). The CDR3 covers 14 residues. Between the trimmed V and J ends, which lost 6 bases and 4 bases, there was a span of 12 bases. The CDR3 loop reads CASSRTVNNEKLFF. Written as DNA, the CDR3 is TGTGCCAGTAGCCGGACAGTTAATAATGAAAAACTGTTTTTT.

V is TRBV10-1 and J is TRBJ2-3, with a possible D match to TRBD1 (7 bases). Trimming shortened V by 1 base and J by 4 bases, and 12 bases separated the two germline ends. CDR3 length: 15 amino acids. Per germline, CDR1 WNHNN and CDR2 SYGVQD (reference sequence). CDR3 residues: CASSEWPGGSDTQYF. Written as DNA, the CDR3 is TGCGCCAGCAGTGAGTGGCCAGGGGGGTCAGATACGCAGTATTTT.

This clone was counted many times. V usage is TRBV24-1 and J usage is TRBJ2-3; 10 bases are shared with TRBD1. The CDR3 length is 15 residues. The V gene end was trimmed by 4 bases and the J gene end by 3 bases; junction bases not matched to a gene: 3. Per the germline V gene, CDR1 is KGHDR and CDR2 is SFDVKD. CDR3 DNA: TGTGCCACCAGTGAATGGACAGGGGGAACAGATACGCAGTATTTT. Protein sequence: CATSEWTGGTDTQYF.

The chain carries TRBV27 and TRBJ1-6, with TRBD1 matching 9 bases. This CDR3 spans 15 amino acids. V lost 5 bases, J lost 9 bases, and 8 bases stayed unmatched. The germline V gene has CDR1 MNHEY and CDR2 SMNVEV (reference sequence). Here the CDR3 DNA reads TGTGCCAGCAGTAGGGACAGGGAGTATGGTTCACCCCTCCACTTT. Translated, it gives CASSRDREYGSPLHF.

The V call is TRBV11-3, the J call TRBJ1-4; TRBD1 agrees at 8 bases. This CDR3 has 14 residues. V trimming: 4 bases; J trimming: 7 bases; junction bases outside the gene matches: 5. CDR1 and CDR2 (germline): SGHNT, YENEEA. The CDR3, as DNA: TGTGCCAGCAGCTCTGACAGGGGTCCTGAAAAACTGTTTTTT. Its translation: CASSSDRGPEKLFF. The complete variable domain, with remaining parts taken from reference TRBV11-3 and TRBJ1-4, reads EAGVVQSPRYKIIEKKQPVAFWCNPISGHNTLYWYLQNLGQGPELLIRYENEEAVDDSQLPKDRFSAERLKGVDSTLKIQPAELGDSAVYLCASSSDRGPEKLFFGSGTQLSVL.

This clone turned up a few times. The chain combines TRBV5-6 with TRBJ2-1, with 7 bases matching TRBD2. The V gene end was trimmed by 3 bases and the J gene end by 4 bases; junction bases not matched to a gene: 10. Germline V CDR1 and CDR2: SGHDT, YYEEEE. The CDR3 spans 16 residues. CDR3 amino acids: CASSWGGRAPYNEQFF. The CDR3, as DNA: TGTGCCAGCAGCTGGGGAGGGAGGGCCCCTTACAATGAGCAGTTCTTC.

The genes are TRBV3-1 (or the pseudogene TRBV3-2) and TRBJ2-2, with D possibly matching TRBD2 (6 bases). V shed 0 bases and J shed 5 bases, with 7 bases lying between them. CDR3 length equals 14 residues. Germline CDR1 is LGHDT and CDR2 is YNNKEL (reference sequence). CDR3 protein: CASSQEGGTGELFF. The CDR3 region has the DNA TGTGCCAGCAGCCAAGAAGGAGGGACCGGGGAGCTGTTTTTT.

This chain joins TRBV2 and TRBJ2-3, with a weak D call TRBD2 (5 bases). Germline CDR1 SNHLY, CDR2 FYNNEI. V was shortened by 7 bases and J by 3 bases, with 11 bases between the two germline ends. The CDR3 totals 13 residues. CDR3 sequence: CASTRTLTDTQYF. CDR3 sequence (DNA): TGTGCCAGCACAAGGACTCTTACAGATACGCAGTATTTT.

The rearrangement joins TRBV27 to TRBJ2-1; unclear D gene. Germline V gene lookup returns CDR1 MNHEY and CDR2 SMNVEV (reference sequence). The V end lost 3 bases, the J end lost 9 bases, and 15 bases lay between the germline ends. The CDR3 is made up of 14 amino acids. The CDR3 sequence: CASSFVGRLGEQFF. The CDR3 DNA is TGTGCCAGCAGTTTCGTTGGCAGGTTAGGTGAGCAGTTCTTC.

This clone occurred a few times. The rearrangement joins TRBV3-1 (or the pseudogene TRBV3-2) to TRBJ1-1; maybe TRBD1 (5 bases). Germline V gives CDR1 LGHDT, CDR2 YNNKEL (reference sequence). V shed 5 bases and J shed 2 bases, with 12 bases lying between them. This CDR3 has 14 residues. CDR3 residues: CASSSSQGNTEAFF. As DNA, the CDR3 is TGTGCCAGCAGCTCCTCGCAGGGAAACACTGAAGCTTTCTTT.

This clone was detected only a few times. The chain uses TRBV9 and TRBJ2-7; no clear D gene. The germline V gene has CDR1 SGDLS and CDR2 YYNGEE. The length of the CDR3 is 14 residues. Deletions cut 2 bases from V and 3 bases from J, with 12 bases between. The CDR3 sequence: CASSVSPSGYEQYF. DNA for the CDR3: TGTGCCAGCAGCGTCAGCCCGTCGGGCTACGAGCAGTACTTC.

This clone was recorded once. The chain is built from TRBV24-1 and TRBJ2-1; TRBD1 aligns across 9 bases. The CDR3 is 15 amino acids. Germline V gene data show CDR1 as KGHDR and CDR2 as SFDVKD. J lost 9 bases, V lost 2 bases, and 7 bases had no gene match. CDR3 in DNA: TGTGCCACCAGTGATTCCGGGACAGGGTCCGCTGAGCAGTTCTTC. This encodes CATSDSGTGSAEQFF.

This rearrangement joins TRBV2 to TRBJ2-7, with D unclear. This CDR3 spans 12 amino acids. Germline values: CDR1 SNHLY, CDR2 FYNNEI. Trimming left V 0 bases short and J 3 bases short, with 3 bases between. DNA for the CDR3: TGTGCCAGCAGTGAAGCCTTCTACGAGCAGTACTTC. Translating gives CASSEAFYEQYF. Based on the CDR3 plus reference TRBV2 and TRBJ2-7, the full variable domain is EPEVTQTPSHQVTQMGQEVILRCVPISNHLYFYWYRQILGQKVEFLVSFYNNEISEKSEIFDDQFSVERPDGSNFTLKIRSTKLEDSAMYFCASSEAFYEQYFGPGTRLTVT.

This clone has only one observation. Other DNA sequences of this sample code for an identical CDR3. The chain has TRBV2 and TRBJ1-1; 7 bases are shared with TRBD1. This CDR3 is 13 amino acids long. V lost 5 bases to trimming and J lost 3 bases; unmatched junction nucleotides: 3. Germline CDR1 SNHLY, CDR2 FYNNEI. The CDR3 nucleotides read TGTGCCAGCAGTCCCGACAGGGACACTGAAGCTTTCTTT. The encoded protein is CASSPDRDTEAFF.

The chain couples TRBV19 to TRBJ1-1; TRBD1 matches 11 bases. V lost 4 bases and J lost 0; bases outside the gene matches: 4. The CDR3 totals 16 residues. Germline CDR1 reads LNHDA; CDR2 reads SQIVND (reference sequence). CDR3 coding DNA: TGTGCCAGTAGTACAGGGACAGGGGGTATGAACACTGAAGCTTTCTTT. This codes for CASSTGTGGMNTEAFF.

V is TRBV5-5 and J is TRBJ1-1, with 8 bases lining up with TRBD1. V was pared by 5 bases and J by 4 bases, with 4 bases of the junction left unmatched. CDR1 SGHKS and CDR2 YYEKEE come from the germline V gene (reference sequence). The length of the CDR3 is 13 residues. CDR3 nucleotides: TGTGCCAGCAGACGTACAGGGGGCACTGAAGCTTTCTTT. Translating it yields CASRRTGGTEAFF. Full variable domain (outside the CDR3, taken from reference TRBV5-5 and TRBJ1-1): DAGVTQSPTHLIKTRGQQVTLRCSPISGHKSVSWYQQVLGQGPQFIFQYYEKEERGRGNFPDRFSARQFPNYSSELNVNALLLGDSALYLCASRRTGGTEAFFGQGTRLTVV.

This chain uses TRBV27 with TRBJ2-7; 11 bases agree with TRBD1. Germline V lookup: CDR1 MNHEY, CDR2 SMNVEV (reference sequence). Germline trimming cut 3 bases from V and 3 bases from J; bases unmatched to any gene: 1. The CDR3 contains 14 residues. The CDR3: CASSLGQGVYEQYF. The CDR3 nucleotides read TGTGCCAGCAGTTTGGGACAGGGGGTCTACGAGCAGTACTTC.

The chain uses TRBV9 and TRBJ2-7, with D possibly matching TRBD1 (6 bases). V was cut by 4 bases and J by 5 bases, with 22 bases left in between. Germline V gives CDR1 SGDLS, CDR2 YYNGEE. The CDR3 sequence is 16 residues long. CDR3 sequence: CASSPRRFWDIDEQYF. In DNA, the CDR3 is TGTGCCAGCAGCCCACGCCGATTTTGGGACATCGACGAGCAGTACTTC.